This is a list of T cell receptor beta chains from one sample in a study of vaccination effects on CD4 cells after COVID-19. Antigen specificity for these receptors is unknown. The repertoire was sequenced with immunoSEQ multiplex PCR; TCRdb's copy has only in-frame clones and lacks some. The sample gives about 20,000 clones, roughly 80% of which show up once; around 16% is in the top ten. The starting material was CD4+ T cells from PBMCs cultured with SARS-CoV-2 spike peptides, obtained before COVID-19 vaccination. The receptors here all came from a human donor who had a prior SARS-CoV-2 infection. Each CDR3 is given with its conserved first and last residue. Fields, in order: J gene, D gene, V gene, clone size, CDR3 DNA, CDR3 protein. D genes are given only for firm matches. For some rows the clone size is stated as once, few or many, or as a class when expanded; others skip it.

j_gene: TRBJ2-7; d_gene: -; v_gene: TRBV5-5; abundance: -; CDR3nt: TGTGCCAGCAGCTTGGGACTGGGCCGCTTGACGCAGTACTTC; CDR3aa: CASSLGLGRLTQYF
j_gene: TRBJ2-5; d_gene: TRBD1; v_gene: TRBV5-6; abundance: -; CDR3nt: TGTGCCAGCAGCTCCAACCCCGGGACAGGGACCCAGTACTTC; CDR3aa: CASSSNPGTGTQYF
j_gene: TRBJ1-4; d_gene: -; v_gene: TRBV5-6; abundance: -; CDR3nt: TGTGCCAGCAGCTTGGCTGCAGGGCGGAAACTGTTTTTT; CDR3aa: CASSLAAGRKLFF
j_gene: TRBJ2-5; d_gene: TRBD1; v_gene: TRBV7-9; abundance: -; CDR3nt: TGTGCCAGCAGCTCCCTTTGGGGGACAGGGGGTCAGGAAGAGACCCAGTACTTC; CDR3aa: CASSSLWGTGGQEETQYF
j_gene: TRBJ2-1; d_gene: TRBD2; v_gene: TRBV13; abundance: -; CDR3nt: TGTGCCAGCAGCTTAAGGCGGGGGGGGTCCTACAATGAGCAGTTCTTC; CDR3aa: CASSLRRGGSYNEQFF
j_gene: TRBJ1-5; d_gene: -; v_gene: TRBV2; abundance: -; CDR3nt: TGTGCCAGCAGTACGGACGGTAGCAATCAGCCCCAGCATTTT; CDR3aa: CASSTDGSNQPQHF
j_gene: TRBJ2-7; d_gene: -; v_gene: TRBV5-1; abundance: -; CDR3nt: TGCGCCAGCAGCTGGGAAATGGACACCATTTACGAGCAGTACTTC; CDR3aa: CASSWEMDTIYEQYF
j_gene: TRBJ1-1; d_gene: -; v_gene: TRBV6-6; abundance: -; CDR3nt: TGTGCCAGCAGTCCCCAAGGGCGCCGGCGACGACTGAACACTGAAGCTTTCTTT; CDR3aa: CASSPQGRRRRLNTEAFF
j_gene: TRBJ1-3; d_gene: -; v_gene: TRBV5-6; abundance: -; CDR3nt: TGTGCCAGCAGCAGCCCCCGGGCAAACTCTGGAAACACCATATATTTT; CDR3aa: CASSSPRANSGNTIYF
j_gene: TRBJ2-7; d_gene: -; v_gene: TRBV4-1; abundance: medium-sized; CDR3nt: TGCGCCAGCAGCCAAGATCCCGGAGGGTACTACGAGCAGTACTTC; CDR3aa: CASSQDPGGYYEQYF
j_gene: TRBJ2-7; d_gene: TRBD2; v_gene: TRBV5-8; abundance: -; CDR3nt: TGTGCCAGCAGCTTGGCGGGACTAGCGGGGGGGCTGTCGGACGAGCAGTACTTC; CDR3aa: CASSLAGLAGGLSDEQYF
j_gene: TRBJ1-2; d_gene: -; v_gene: TRBV5-1; abundance: few; CDR3nt: TGCGCCAGCAGCTTGGTTCGGGGAATGAGGGGCTACACCTTC; CDR3aa: CASSLVRGMRGYTF
j_gene: TRBJ2-7; d_gene: TRBD2; v_gene: TRBV4-3; abundance: few; CDR3nt: TGCGCCAGCAGCCAACTAGCGGGAGGATCCTACGAGCAGTACTTC; CDR3aa: CASSQLAGGSYEQYF
j_gene: TRBJ2-5; d_gene: TRBD1; v_gene: TRBV9; abundance: -; CDR3nt: TGTGCCAGCAGCGCTAGGACAGGGGAAGAGACCCAGTACTTC; CDR3aa: CASSARTGEETQYF
j_gene: TRBJ1-5; d_gene: -; v_gene: TRBV12-3/TRBV12-4; abundance: -; CDR3nt: TGTGCCAGCAGTAAGACAGAGTATCAGCCCCAGCATTTT; CDR3aa: CASSKTEYQPQHF
j_gene: TRBJ1-1; d_gene: -; v_gene: TRBV19; abundance: few; CDR3nt: TGTGCCAGTAGTATAACACTCCGGACTGAAGCTTTCTTT; CDR3aa: CASSITLRTEAFF
j_gene: TRBJ1-5; d_gene: -; v_gene: TRBV5-4; abundance: -; CDR3nt: TGTGCCAGCAGCTTTTTAACCAGCACCGATAGCAATCAGCCCCAGCATTTT; CDR3aa: CASSFLTSTDSNQPQHF
j_gene: TRBJ2-1; d_gene: -; v_gene: TRBV7-2; abundance: -; CDR3nt: TGTGCCAGCAGCTTAGTTGTGGGGGCCAATGTTGAGCAGTTCTTC; CDR3aa: CASSLVVGANVEQFF
j_gene: TRBJ1-2; d_gene: -; v_gene: TRBV5-4; abundance: -; CDR3nt: TGTGCCAGCAGCCCGACGCGCGAGCGGTTCGGCTACACCTTC; CDR3aa: CASSPTRERFGYTF
j_gene: TRBJ1-3; d_gene: TRBD1; v_gene: TRBV11-2; abundance: -; CDR3nt: TGTGCCAGCAGCTCCCTTCGGACAGGGACTGGAAACACCATATATTTT; CDR3aa: CASSSLRTGTGNTIYF
j_gene: TRBJ1-3; d_gene: -; v_gene: TRBV9; abundance: -; CDR3nt: TGTGCCAGCAGCGTAGAGGCGGGGAACGGAAACACCATATATTTT; CDR3aa: CASSVEAGNGNTIYF
j_gene: TRBJ1-6; d_gene: -; v_gene: TRBV2; abundance: -; CDR3nt: TGTGCCAGCAACCGGGACGGAAATTCACCCCTCCACTTT; CDR3aa: CASNRDGNSPLHF
j_gene: TRBJ1-1; d_gene: -; v_gene: TRBV5-1; abundance: -; CDR3nt: TGCGCCAGCAGCCCCGGACAGAACACTGAAGCTTTCTTT; CDR3aa: CASSPGQNTEAFF
j_gene: TRBJ2-3; d_gene: -; v_gene: TRBV29-1; abundance: -; CDR3nt: TGCAGCTCCCAGGGTTGGGGTACAGATACGCAGTATTTT; CDR3aa: CSSQGWGTDTQYF
j_gene: TRBJ1-3; d_gene: -; v_gene: TRBV3-1/TRBV3-2; abundance: -; CDR3nt: TGTGGTTCAGGGTTTGGAAACACCATATATTTT; CDR3aa: CGSGFGNTIYF
j_gene: TRBJ2-7; d_gene: -; v_gene: TRBV11-2; abundance: -; CDR3nt: TGTGCCAGCAGCAGAGAGGGGCTCGAGCAGTACTTC; CDR3aa: CASSREGLEQYF
j_gene: TRBJ1-5; d_gene: -; v_gene: TRBV6-6; abundance: -; CDR3nt: TGTGCCAGCAGCCCCTTACCCGGGGCGCCCCAGCATTTT; CDR3aa: CASSPLPGAPQHF
j_gene: TRBJ2-1; d_gene: -; v_gene: TRBV19; abundance: -; CDR3nt: TGTGCCAGTAGTAAGATAGAGAGTGGCTACAATGAGCAGTTCTTC; CDR3aa: CASSKIESGYNEQFF
j_gene: TRBJ2-7; d_gene: -; v_gene: TRBV6-5; abundance: once; CDR3nt: TGTGCCAGCCAGGGGGGCCTCTACTACGAGCAGTACTTC; CDR3aa: CASQGGLYYEQYF
j_gene: TRBJ2-7; d_gene: TRBD1; v_gene: TRBV7-2; abundance: few; CDR3nt: TGTGCCAGCAGCCGGACAGGGTACTACGAGCAGTACTTC; CDR3aa: CASSRTGYYEQYF
j_gene: TRBJ2-5; d_gene: -; v_gene: TRBV6-5; abundance: -; CDR3nt: TGTGCCAGCAGTTACAGCTCCCCGAGGCAGACCCAGTACTTC; CDR3aa: CASSYSSPRQTQYF
j_gene: TRBJ1-2; d_gene: -; v_gene: TRBV2; abundance: -; CDR3nt: TGTGCCAGCAGTGAATCGGTGGGGGGTGGCTACACCTTC; CDR3aa: CASSESVGGGYTF
j_gene: TRBJ2-7; d_gene: -; v_gene: TRBV19; abundance: -; CDR3nt: TGTGCCAGTAGTGCCGGAGGGCATCCCTACGAGCAGTACTTC; CDR3aa: CASSAGGHPYEQYF
j_gene: TRBJ1-2; d_gene: -; v_gene: TRBV6-4; abundance: -; CDR3nt: TGTGCCAGCAGTGACCGACACGGCTCTAACTATGGCTACACCTTC; CDR3aa: CASSDRHGSNYGYTF
j_gene: TRBJ1-1; d_gene: -; v_gene: TRBV12-3/TRBV12-4; abundance: few; CDR3nt: TGTGCCAGCACCACCGACAGACGGACTGAAGCTTTCTTT; CDR3aa: CASTTDRRTEAFF
j_gene: TRBJ2-1; d_gene: -; v_gene: TRBV27; abundance: few; CDR3nt: TGTGCCAGCAGTTTGGCCAGGCGGACTGAGCAGTTCTTC; CDR3aa: CASSLARRTEQFF
j_gene: TRBJ2-7; d_gene: TRBD1; v_gene: TRBV2; abundance: -; CDR3nt: TGTGCCAGCAGGGGCGTAGGGACAGCCGAGCAGTACTTC; CDR3aa: CASRGVGTAEQYF